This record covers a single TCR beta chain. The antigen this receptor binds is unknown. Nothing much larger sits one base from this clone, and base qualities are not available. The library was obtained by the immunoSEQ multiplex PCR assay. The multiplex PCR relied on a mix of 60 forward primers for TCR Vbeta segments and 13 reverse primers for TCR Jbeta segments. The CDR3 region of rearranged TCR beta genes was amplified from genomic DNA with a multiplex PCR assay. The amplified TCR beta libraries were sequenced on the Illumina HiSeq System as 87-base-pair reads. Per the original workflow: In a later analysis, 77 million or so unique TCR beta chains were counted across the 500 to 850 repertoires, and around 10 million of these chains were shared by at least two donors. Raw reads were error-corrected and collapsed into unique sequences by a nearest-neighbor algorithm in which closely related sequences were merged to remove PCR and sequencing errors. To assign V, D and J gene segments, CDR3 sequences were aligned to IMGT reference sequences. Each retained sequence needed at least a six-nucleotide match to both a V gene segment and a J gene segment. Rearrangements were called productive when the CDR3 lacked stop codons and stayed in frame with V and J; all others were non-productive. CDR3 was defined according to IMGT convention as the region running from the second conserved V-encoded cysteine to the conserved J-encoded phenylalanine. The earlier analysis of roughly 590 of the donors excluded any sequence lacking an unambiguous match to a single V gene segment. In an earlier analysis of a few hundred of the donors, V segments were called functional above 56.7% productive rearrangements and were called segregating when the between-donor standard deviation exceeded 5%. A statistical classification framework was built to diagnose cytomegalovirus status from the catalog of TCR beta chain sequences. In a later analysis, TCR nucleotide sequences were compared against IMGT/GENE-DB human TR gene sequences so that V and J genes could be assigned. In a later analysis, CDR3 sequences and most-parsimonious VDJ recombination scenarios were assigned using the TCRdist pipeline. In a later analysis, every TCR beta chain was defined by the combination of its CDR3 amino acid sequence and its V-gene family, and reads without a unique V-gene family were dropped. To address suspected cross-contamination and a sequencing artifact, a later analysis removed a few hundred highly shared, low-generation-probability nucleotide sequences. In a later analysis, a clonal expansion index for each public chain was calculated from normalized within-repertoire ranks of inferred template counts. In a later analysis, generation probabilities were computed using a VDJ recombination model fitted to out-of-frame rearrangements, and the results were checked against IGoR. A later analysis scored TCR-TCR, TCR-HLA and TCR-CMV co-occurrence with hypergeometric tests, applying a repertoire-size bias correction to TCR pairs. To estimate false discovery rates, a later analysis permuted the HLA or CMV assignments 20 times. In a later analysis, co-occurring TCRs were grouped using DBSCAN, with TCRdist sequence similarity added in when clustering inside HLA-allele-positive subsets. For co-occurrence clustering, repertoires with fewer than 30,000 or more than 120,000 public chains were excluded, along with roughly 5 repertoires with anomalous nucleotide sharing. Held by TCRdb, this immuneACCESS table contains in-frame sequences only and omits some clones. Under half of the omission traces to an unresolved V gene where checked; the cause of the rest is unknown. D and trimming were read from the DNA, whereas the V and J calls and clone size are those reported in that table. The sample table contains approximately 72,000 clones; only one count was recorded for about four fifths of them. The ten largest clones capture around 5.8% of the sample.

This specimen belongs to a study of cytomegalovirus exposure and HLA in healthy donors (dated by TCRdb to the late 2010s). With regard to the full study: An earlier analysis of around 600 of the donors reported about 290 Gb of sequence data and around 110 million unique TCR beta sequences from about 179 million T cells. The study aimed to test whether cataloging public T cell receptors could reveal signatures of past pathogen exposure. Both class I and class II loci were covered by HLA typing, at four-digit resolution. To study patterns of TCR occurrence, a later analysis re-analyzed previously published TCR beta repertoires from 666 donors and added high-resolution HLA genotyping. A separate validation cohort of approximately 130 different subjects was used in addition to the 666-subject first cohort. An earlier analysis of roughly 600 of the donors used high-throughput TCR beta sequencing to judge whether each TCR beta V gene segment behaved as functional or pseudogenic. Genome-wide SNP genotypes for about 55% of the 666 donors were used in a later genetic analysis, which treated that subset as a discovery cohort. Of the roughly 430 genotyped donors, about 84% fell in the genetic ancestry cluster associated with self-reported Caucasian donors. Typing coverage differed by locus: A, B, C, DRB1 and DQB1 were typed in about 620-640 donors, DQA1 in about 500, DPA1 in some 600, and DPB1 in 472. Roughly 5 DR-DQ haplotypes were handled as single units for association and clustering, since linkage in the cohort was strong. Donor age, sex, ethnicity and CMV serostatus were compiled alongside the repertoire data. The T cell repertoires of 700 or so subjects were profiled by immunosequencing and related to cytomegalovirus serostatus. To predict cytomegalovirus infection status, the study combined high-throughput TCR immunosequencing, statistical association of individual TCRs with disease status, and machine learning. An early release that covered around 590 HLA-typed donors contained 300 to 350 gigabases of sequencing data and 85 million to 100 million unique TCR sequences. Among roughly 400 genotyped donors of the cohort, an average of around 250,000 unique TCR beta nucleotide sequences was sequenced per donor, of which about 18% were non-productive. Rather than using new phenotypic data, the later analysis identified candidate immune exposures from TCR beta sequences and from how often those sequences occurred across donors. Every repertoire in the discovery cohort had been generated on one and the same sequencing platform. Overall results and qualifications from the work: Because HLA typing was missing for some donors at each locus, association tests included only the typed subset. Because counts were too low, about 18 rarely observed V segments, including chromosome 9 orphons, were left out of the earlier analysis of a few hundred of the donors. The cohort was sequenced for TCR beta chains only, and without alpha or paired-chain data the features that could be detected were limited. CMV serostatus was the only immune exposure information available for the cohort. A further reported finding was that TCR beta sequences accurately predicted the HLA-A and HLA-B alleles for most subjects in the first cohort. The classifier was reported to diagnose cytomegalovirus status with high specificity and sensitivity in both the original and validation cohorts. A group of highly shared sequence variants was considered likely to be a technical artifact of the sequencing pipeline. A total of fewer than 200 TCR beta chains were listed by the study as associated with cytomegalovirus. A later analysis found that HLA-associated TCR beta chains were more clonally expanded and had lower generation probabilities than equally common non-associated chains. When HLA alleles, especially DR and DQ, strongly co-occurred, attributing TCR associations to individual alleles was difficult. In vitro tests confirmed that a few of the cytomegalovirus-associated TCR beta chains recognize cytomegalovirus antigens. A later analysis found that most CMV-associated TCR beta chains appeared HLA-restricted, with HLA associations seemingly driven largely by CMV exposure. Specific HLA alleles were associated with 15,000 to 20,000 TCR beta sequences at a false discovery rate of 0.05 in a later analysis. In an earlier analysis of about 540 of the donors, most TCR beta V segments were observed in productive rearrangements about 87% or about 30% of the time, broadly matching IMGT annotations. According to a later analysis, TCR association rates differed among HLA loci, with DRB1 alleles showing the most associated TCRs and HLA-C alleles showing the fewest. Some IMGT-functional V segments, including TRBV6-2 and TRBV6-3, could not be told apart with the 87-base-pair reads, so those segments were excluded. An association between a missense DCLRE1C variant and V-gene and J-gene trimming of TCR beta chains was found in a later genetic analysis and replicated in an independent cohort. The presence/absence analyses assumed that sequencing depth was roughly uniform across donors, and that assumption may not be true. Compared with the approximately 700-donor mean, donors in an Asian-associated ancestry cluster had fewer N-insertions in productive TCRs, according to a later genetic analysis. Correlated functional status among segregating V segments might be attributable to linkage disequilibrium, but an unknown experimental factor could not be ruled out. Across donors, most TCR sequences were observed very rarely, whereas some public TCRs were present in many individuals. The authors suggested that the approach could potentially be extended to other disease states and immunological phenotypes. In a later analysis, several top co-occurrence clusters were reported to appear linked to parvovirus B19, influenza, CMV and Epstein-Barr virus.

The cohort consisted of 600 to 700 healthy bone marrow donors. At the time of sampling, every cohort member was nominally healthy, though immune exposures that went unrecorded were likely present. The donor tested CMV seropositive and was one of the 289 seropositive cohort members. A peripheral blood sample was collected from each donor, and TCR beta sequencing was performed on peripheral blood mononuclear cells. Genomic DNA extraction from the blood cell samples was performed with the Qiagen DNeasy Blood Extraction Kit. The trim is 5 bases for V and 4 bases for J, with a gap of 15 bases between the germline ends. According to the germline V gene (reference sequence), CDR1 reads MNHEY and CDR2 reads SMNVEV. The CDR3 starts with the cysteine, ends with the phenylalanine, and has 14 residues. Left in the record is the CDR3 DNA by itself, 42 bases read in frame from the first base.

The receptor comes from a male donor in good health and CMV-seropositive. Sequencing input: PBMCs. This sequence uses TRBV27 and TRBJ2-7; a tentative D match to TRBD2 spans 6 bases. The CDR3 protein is CASSPRGLPYEQYF. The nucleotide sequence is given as TGTGCCAGCAGTCCAAGGGGACTTCCATACGAGCAGTACTTC.